This TCR beta chain was obtained from a study of T-cell memory formation after mild COVID-19. Background on the study: TCR clusters were mostly confined to one donor each. The study, taken as a whole, reports: Contracting CD4+ clones were located mainly in CM and EM, and CD8+ clones in EMRA.

TCR alpha and TCR beta cDNA libraries carrying sample barcodes and UMIs were produced by 5'RACE using constant-segment primers. TCRdb reprocessed the 5' RACE reads via MiXCR and lists one record per CDR3 protein. In the table there are around 300,000 distinct CDR3 sequences, approximately 19% of which are singletons. In its sample, this clonotype was seen a few times. The target antigen is unknown. V dropped 8 bases and J dropped 4 bases, with 14 bases sitting between them. The CDR3 is 13 amino acids. Germline V gene data show CDR1 as LGHDT and CDR2 as YNNKEL (reference sequence). The chain combines TRBV3-1 with TRBJ1-1; D gene uncertain. This clonotype was sampled from a man aged 18-30 years who had mild COVID-19 (a few samples of this study predate the infection). Cell type and time point are not known. Material: PBMCs or a T cell subset sorted from them (not recorded which). CDR3 region: CASFSDRGTEAFF. Here the CDR3 DNA reads TGTGCCAGCTTTAGTGATCGGGGCACTGAAGCTTTCTTT.